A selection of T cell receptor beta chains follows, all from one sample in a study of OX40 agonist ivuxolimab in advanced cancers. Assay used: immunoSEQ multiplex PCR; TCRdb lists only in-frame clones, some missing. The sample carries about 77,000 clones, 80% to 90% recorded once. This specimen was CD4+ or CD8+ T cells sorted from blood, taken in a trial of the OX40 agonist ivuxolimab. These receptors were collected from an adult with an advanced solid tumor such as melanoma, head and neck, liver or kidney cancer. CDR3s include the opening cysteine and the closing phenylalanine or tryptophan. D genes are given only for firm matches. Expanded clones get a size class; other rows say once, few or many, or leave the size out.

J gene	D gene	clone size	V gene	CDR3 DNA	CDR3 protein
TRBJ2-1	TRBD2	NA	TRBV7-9	TGTGCCAGCAGAACTAGCGGGGTGGGGAATGAGCAGTTCTTC	CASRTSGVGNEQFF
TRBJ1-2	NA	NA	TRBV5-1	TGCGCCAGCAGCTTGATGGCAGGATCAAACTATGGCTACACCTTC	CASSLMAGSNYGYTF
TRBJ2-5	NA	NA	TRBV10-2	TGCGCCAGCAGTGAATCCGGGGAGACCCAGTACTTC	CASSESGETQYF
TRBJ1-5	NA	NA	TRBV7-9	TGTGCCAGTGATAAGACAGCGACCGTCAATAGCAATCAGCCCCAGCATTTT	CASDKTATVNSNQPQHF
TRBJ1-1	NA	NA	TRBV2	TGTGCCAGCAGTGAGCGGGGGGGAAACACTGAAGCTTTCTTT	CASSERGGNTEAFF
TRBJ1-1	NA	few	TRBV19	TGTGCCAGTACTAAGGTTATGAACACTGAAGCTTTCTTT	CASTKVMNTEAFF
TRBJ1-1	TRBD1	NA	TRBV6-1	TGTGCCAGCAGCGTTGACAGGGGGACTGAAGCTTTCTTT	CASSVDRGTEAFF
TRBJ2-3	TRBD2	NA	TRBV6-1	TGTGCCAGCCGGACTAGGGGCACAGATACGCAGTATTTT	CASRTRGTDTQYF
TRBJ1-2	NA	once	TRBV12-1	TGTGCCAGCAGGCGAACCGGGACAGGGGACTATGGCTACACCTTC	CASRRTGTGDYGYTF
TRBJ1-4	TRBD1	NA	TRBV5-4	TGTGCCAGCAGCAATTCTTCGACAGGGGTTGAAAAACTGTTTTTT	CASSNSSTGVEKLFF
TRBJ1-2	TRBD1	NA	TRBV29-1	TGCAGCGTCGGGACAGGGGGATTGCGTTGGTATGGCTACACCTTC	CSVGTGGLRWYGYTF
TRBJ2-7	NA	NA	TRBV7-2	TGTGCCAGCAGCTTAGGAAAAAACGTTGCCTACGAGCAGTACTTC	CASSLGKNVAYEQYF
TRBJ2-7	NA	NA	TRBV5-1	TGCGCCAGCAGCTTGGGACCTTACTCCTACGAGCAGTACTTC	CASSLGPYSYEQYF
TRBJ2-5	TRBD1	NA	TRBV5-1	TGCGCCAGCAGCCCGGGACAGTTGGAAGAGACCCAGTACTTC	CASSPGQLEETQYF
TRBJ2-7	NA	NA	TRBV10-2	TGCGCCACCCAACACCAGGGTTCATCCTACGAGCAGTACTTC	CATQHQGSSYEQYF
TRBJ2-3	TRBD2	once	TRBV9	TGTGCCAGCAGCGATGGGCTAGCGGTCACAGATACGCAGTATTTT	CASSDGLAVTDTQYF
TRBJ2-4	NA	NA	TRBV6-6	TGTGCCAGCAGACCCGGACTGGGCGAAAGCATTCAGTACTTC	CASRPGLGESIQYF
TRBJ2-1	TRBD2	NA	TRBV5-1	TGCGCCAGCAGCGTACGACTAGCGGGGGATTATGAGCAGTTCTTC	CASSVRLAGDYEQFF
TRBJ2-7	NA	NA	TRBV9	TGTGCCAGCAGCGTAACGGGCTGGGGAGAGCAGTACTTC	CASSVTGWGEQYF
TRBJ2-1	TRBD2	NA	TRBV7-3	TGTGCCAGCAGCTTTGGGAGGGAGGGTGAGCAGTTCTTC	CASSFGREGEQFF
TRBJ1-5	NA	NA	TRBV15	TGTGCCACCAGCCAGGGCCTTTGGCAGCCCCAGCATTTT	CATSQGLWQPQHF
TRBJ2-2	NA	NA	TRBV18	TGTGCCAGCGCCGCCGGGAGCGGGGAGCTGTTTTTT	CASAAGSGELFF
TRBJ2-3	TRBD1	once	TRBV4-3	TGCGCCAGCAGCCAGCCGCCAGGGACAGGCAGCGATACGCAGTATTTT	CASSQPPGTGSDTQYF
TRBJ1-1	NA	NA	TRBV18	TGTGCCAGCTCACCATTAAGGGGAGTGAACACTGAAGCTTTCTTT	CASSPLRGVNTEAFF
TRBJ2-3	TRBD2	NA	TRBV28	TGTGCCAGCAGTTTAAGCGGGGCCTCTTCTGATACGCAGTATTTT	CASSLSGASSDTQYF
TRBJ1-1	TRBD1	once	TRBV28	TGTGCCAGCAGTAGGACAGGGGGCGGGCTAAACACTGAAGCTTTCTTT	CASSRTGGGLNTEAFF
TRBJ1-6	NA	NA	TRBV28	TGTGCCAGCAGTTTTCGGGGGCGGAATTCACCCCTCCACTTT	CASSFRGRNSPLHF
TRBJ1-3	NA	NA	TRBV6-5	TGTGCCAGCAGTTATGGAAGGGGAAGCTCTGGAAACACCATATATTTT	CASSYGRGSSGNTIYF
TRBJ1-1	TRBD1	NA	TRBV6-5	TGTGCCAGCAGCGACAGGGGTGGGACTGAAGCTTTCTTT	CASSDRGGTEAFF
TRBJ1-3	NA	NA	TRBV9	TGTGCCAGCAGCGTAGAGGGCAGTCATGGAAACACCATATATTTT	CASSVEGSHGNTIYF
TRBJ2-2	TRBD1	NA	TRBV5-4	TGTGCCAGCAGAACCGGGACAGGGTCGACCGGGGAGCTGTTTTTT	CASRTGTGSTGELFF
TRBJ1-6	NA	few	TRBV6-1	TGTGCCAGCAGTGAGGTCGTTTTAATGTCACCCCTCCACTTT	CASSEVVLMSPLHF
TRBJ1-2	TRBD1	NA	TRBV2	TGTGCCAGCAGTGTATCCTCAGGGGGTAACTATGGCTACACCTTC	CASSVSSGGNYGYTF
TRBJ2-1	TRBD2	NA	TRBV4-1	TGCGCCAGCAGCCAAGCCCGGGGGGGCCTTAACAATGAGCAGTTCTTC	CASSQARGGLNNEQFF
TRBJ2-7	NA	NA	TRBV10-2	TGCGCCAGCACTAGCGCCTACGAGCAGTACTTC	CASTSAYEQYF